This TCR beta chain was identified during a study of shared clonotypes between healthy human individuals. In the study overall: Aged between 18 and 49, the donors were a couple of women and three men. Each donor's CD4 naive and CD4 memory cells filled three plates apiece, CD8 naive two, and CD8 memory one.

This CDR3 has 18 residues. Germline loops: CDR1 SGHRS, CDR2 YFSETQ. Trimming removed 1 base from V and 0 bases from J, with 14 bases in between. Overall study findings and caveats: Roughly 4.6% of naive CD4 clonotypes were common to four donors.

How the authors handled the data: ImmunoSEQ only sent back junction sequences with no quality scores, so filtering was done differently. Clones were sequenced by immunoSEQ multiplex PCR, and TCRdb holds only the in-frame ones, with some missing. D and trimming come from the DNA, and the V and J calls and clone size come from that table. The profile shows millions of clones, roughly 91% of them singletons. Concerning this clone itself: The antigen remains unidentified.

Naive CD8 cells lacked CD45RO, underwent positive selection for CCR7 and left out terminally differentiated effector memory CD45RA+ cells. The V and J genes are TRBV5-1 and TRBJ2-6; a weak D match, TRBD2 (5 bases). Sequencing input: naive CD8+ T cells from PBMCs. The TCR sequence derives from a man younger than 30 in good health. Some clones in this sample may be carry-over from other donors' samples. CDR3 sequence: CASSLNLATYSGANVLTF. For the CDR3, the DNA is TGCGCCAGCAGCTTGAATCTAGCAACTTACTCTGGGGCCAACGTCCTGACTTTC.